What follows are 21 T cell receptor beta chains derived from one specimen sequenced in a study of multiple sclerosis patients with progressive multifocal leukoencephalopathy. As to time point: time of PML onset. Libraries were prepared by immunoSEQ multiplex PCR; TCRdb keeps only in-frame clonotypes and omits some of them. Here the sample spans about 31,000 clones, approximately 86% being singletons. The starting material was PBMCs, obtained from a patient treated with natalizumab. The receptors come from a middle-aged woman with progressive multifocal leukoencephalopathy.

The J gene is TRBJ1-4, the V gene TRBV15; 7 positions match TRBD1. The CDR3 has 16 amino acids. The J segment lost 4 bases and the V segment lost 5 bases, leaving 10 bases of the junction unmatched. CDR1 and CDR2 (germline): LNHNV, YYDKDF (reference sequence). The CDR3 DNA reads TGTGCCACCAGCTCCACAGGGGTGGGAGTTAATGAAAAACTGTTTTTT. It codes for CATSSTGVGVNEKLFF.

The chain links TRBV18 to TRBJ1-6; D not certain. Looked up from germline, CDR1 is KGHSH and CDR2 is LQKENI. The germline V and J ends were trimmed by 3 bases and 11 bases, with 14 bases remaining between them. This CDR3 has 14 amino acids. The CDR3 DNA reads TGTGCCAGCTCACCGAAGGAGACTTCGACACCCCTCCACTTT. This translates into CASSPKETSTPLHF.

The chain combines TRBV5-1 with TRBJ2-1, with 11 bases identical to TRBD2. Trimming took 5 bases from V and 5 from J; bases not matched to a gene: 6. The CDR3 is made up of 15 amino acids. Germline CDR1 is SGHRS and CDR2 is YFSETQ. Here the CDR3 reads CASRAGLAEHNEQFF. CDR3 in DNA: TGCGCCAGCAGGGCGGGACTAGCGGAGCACAATGAGCAGTTCTTC.

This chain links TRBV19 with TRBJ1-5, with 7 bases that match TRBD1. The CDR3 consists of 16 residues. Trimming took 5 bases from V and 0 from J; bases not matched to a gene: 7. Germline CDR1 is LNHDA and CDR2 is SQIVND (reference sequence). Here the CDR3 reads CASSPGTDYSNQPQHF. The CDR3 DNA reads TGTGCCAGTAGTCCGGGGACAGACTATAGCAATCAGCCCCAGCATTTT. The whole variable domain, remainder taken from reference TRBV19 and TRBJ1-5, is DGGITQSPKYLFRKEGQNVTLSCEQNLNHDAMYWYRQDPGQGLRLIYYSQIVNDFQKGDIAEGYSVSREKKESFPLTVTSAQKNPTAFYLCASSPGTDYSNQPQHFGDGTRLSIL.

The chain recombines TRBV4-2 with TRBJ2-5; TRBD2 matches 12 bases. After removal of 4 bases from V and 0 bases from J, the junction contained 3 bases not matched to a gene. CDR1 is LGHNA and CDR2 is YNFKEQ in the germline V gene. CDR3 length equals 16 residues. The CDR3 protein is CASSRTSGGYQETQYF. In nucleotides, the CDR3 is TGTGCCAGCAGCCGTACTAGCGGGGGGTACCAAGAGACCCAGTACTTC.

CDR3 region: CASSPETTNTEAFF. DNA for the CDR3: TGTGCCAGCAGTCCTGAAACAACGAACACTGAAGCTTTCTTT. V usage is TRBV6-5 and J usage is TRBJ1-1; D gene unclear. V was clipped by 5 bases and J by 1 base, with 11 bases between them. The CDR3 is 14 amino acids. Germline loops: CDR1 MNHEY, CDR2 SVGAGI.

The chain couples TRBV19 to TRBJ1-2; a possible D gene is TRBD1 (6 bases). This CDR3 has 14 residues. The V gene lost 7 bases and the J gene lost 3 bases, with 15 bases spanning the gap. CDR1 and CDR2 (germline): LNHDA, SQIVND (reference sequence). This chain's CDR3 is CASTVPGEDYGYTF. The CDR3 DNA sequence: TGTGCCAGTACCGTCCCAGGGGAGGACTATGGCTACACCTTC.

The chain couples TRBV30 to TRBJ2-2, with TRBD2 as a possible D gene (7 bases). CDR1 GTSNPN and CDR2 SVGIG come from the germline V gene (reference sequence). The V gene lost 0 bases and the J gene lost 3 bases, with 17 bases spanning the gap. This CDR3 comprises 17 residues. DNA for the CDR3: TGTGCCTGGAGTGTACGGCGTGGCGGGGGCTACACCGGGGAGCTGTTTTTT. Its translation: CAWSVRRGGGYTGELFF. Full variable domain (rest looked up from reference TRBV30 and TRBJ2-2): SQTIHQWPATLVQPVGSPLSLECTVEGTSNPNLYWYRQAAGRGLQLLFYSVGIGQISSEVPQNLSASRPQDRQFILSSKKLLLSDSGFYLCAWSVRRGGGYTGELFFGEGSRLTVL.

As DNA, the CDR3 is TGTGCCAGCAGCTTAGGGCGGGGGGGGCACAGAGATACGCAGTATTTT. Amino acid sequence: CASSLGRGGHRDTQYF. The gene calls are TRBV11-2 and TRBJ2-3; TRBD2 matches at 9 bases. The CDR3 spans 16 residues. Germline trimming cut 1 base from V and 5 bases from J; bases unmatched to any gene: 7. Germline V gene sequence: CDR1 SGHAT, CDR2 FQNNGV.

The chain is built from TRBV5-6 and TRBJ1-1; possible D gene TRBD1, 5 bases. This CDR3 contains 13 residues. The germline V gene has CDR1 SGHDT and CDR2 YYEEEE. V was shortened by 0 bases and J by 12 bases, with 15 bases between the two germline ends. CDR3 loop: CASSLASGLDTFF. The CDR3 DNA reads TGTGCCAGCAGCTTGGCCTCGGGACTCGATACTTTCTTT.

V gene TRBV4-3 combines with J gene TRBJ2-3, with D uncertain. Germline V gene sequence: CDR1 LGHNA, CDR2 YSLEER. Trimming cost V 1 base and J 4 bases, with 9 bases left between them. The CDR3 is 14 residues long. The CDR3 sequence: CASSQGGLADTQYF. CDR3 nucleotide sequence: TGCGCCAGCAGCCAAGGAGGTTTGGCAGATACGCAGTATTTT.

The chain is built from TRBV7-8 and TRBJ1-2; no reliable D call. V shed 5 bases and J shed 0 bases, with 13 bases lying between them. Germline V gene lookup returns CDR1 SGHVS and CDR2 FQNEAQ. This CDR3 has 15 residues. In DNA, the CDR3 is TGTGCCAGCAGCCCCGAGGGCAGTTCTAACTATGGCTACACCTTC. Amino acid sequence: CASSPEGSSNYGYTF.

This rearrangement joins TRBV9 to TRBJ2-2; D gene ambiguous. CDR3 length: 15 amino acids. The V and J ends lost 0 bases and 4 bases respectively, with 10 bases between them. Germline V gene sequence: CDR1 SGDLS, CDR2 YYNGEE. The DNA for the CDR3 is TGTGCCAGCAGCGTAGCGGACCGAGCCACCGGGGAGCTGTTTTTT. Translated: CASSVADRATGELFF.

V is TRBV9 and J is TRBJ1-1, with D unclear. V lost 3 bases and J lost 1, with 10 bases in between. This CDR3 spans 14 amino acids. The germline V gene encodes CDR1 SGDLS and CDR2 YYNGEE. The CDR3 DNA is TGTGCCAGCAGCGCTGGAAACAGGAACACTGAAGCTTTCTTT. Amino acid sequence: CASSAGNRNTEAFF.

The chain's CDR3 is CASSLATGVGNEKLFF. In DNA form, the CDR3 reads TGTGCCAGCAGCTTGGCTACAGGGGTTGGTAATGAAAAACTGTTTTTT. This chain links TRBV7-2 with TRBJ1-4; 7 bases agree with TRBD1. Germline-derived CDR1 and CDR2 are SGHTA and FQGNSA. CDR3 length equals 16 residues. Trimming cost V 3 bases and J 4 bases; bases outside gene matches: 8. The complete variable domain, with remaining parts taken from reference TRBV7-2 and TRBJ1-4, reads GAGVSQSPSNKVTEKGKDVELRCDPISGHTALYWYRQSLGQGLEFLIYFQGNSAPDKSGLPSDRFSAERTGGSVSTLTIQRTQQEDSAVYLCASSLATGVGNEKLFFGSGTQLSVL.

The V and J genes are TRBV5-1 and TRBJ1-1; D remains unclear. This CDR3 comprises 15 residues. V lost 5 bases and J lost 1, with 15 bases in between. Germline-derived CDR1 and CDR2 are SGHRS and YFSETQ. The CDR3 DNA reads TGCGCCAGCAGGGCTTCACCGTTGGGGAACACTGAAGCTTTCTTT. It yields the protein CASRASPLGNTEAFF.

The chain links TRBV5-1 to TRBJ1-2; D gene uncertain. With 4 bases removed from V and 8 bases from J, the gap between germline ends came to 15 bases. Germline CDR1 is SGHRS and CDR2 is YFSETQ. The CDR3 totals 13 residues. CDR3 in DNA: TGCGCCAGCAGCCCGGAGCAGGCCAGCGGCTACACCTTC. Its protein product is CASSPEQASGYTF.

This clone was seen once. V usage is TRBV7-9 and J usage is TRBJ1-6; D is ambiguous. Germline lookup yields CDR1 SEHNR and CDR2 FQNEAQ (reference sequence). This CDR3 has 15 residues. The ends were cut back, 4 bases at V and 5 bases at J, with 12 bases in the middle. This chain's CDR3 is CASSSDGRNNSPLHF. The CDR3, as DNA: TGTGCCAGCAGCTCAGATGGGAGAAATAATTCACCCCTCCACTTT.

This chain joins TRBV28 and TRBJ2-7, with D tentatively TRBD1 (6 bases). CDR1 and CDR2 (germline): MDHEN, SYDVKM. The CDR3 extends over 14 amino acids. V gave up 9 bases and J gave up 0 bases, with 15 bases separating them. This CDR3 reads CASREQGNSYEQYF. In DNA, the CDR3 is TGTGCCAGTCGGGAACAGGGAAACTCCTACGAGCAGTACTTC. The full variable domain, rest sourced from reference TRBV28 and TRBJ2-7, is DVKVTQSSRYLVKRTGEKVFLECVQDMDHENMFWYRQDPGLGLRLIYFSYDVKMKEKGDIPEGYSVSREKKERFSLILESASTNQTSMYLCASREQGNSYEQYFGPGTRLTVT.

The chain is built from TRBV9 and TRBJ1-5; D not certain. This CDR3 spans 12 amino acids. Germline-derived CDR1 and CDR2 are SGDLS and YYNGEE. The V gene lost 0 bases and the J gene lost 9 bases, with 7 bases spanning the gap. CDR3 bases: TGTGCCAGCAGCGTAGGCCCTTCGCCCCAGCATTTT. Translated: CASSVGPSPQHF.

CDR3: CASIDSLGRGYTF. CDR3 bases: TGTGCCAGCATAGACTCCCTGGGGCGTGGCTACACCTTC. The V call is TRBV25-1, the J call TRBJ1-2, with D tentatively TRBD1 (5 bases). Between the trimmed V and J ends, which lost 7 bases and 7 bases, there was a span of 16 bases. CDR1 and CDR2 (germline): MGHDK, SYGVNS. The CDR3 totals 13 residues.